This T cell receptor beta chain was identified during a study of post-analysis software for immune sequencing data. Study summary: Progressive-relapsing, secondary progressive and relapsing-remitting multiple sclerosis were among the disease courses included. Study outcomes and limitations: People with multiple sclerosis had a significantly lower normalized Chao1 diversity than controls did. Among roughly 5 TRBV segments more frequent in patients than controls were TRBV5-6, TRBV5-1 and TRBV20-1.

Notes on this clonotype: The antigen is unknown.

The library was made from cDNA and included unique molecular identifiers. Roughly 450,000 cDNA molecules came from around 1 to 10 million T cells. Each CDR3 protein gets one entry after TCRdb re-called the PCR reads with MiXCR. This sample has 350,000 to 450,000 distinct CDR3 sequences, with approximately 39% found just once. Germline CDR1 SQVTM, CDR2 ANQGSEA. The germline V and J ends were trimmed by 2 bases and 8 bases, with 13 bases remaining between them. CDR3 length: 13 amino acids. The receptor comes from a girl aged 2-9 years with multiple sclerosis. V and J are TRBV29-1 and TRBJ2-1; the D call may be TRBD1 or TRBD2 (6 bases each). The sample comprised blood. The CDR3 spells CSVEKGDWDEQFF. In DNA, the CDR3 is TGCAGCGTTGAAAAGGGGGACTGGGATGAGCAGTTCTTC.